Each of the 2 T cell receptor beta chains below was sequenced from the same sample in a study of STAT5B mutations in CD4+ large granular lymphocyte leukemia. Produced via immunoSEQ multiplex PCR; TCRdb's table is partial and in-frame only. Of some 30,000 clones detected, less than 75% appear once; the ten largest clones hold 0.4% to 0.5%. Sequenced material: CD4+ T cells from blood buffy coats. These TCRs come from a human donor in good health.

V and J are TRBV19 and TRBJ2-1, with 9 bases lining up with TRBD1. The CDR3 has 14 amino acids. Trimming cost V 7 bases and J 1 base; bases outside gene matches: 2. Germline-derived CDR1 and CDR2 are LNHDA and SQIVND (reference sequence). In nucleotides, the CDR3 is TGTGCCAGTATGGACAGGGGTTCCTACAATGAGCAGTTCTTC. This sequence encodes CASMDRGSYNEQFF.

The chain has TRBV27 and TRBJ1-2; D gene uncertain. This CDR3 comprises 13 residues. The germline gives CDR1 MNHEY, CDR2 SMNVEV (reference sequence). The germline V and J ends were trimmed by 1 base and 8 bases, with 11 bases remaining between them. The CDR3 DNA is TGTGCCAGCAGTTTATTGAGCACCCGGGGCTACACCTTC. Its translation is CASSLLSTRGYTF.